The 32 T cell receptor beta chains reported below all come from one sample, sequenced in a study of OX40 agonist ivuxolimab in advanced cancers. Clones were sequenced by immunoSEQ multiplex PCR, and TCRdb holds only the in-frame ones, with some missing. The sample gives 52,000 or so clones, roughly 84% of which show up once; 0.6% to 0.8% is in the top ten. The material sequenced was CD4+ or CD8+ T cells sorted from blood, taken in a trial of the OX40 agonist ivuxolimab. The receptor source for this set is an adult with an advanced solid tumor such as melanoma, head and neck, liver or kidney cancer.

Only one count was recorded for this clone. The rearrangement joins TRBV30 to TRBJ1-3; D unclear. The germline gives CDR1 GTSNPN, CDR2 SVGIG (reference sequence). The CDR3 is 14 amino acids. V lost 5 bases, J lost 0 bases, and 11 bases lay in between. CDR3 DNA sequence: TGTGCCTGGGGATACCTAAGCTCTGGAAACACCATATATTTT. It encodes CAWGYLSSGNTIYF.

The genes are TRBV5-1 and TRBJ2-3; TRBD1 aligns across 7 bases. CDR1 and CDR2 from the germline V gene are SGHRS and YFSETQ. This CDR3 is 15 amino acids long. The V gene end was trimmed by 7 bases and the J gene end by 6 bases; junction bases not matched to a gene: 14. CDR3 region: CASRDRRGLGDTQYF. DNA of the CDR3: TGCGCCAGCCGAGATCGAAGGGGGCTTGGCGATACGCAGTATTTT.

This chain uses TRBV5-4 with TRBJ1-1; 10 nucleotides agree with TRBD1. V lost 6 bases, J lost 7 bases, and 6 bases stayed unmatched. Germline V lookup: CDR1 SGHNT, CDR2 YYREEE (reference sequence). CDR3 length equals 13 residues. CDR3 in DNA: TGTGCCAGCATCGACAGGGGGCCGGGTGAAGCTTTCTTT. It translates to CASIDRGPGEAFF.

V and J are TRBV18 and TRBJ2-3; 7 positions agree with TRBD2. The CDR3 extends over 18 amino acids. V gave up 3 bases and J gave up 4 bases; unmatched junction bases: 16. Germline assignment: CDR1 KGHSH and CDR2 LQKENI. The CDR3 nucleotides read TGTGCCAGCTCACCCTTCTCCTCGGCGGGAGATGTTTCAGATACGCAGTATTTT. Its protein is CASSPFSSAGDVSDTQYF.

The genes are TRBV18 and TRBJ1-1, with D possibly being TRBD1 (6 bases). The CDR3 sequence is 15 residues long. V lost 2 bases and J 1 base, leaving 11 bases between the germline ends. In germline, CDR1 is KGHSH, CDR2 LQKENI. The CDR3: CASSPGKDRNTEAFF. The CDR3 coding sequence is TGTGCCAGCTCACCAGGGAAGGACAGGAACACTGAAGCTTTCTTT. The full variable domain, rest sourced from reference TRBV18 and TRBJ1-1, is NAGVMQNPRHLVRRRGQEARLRCSPMKGHSHVYWYRQLPEEGLKFMVYLQKENIIDESGMPKERFSAEFPKEGPSILRIQQVVRGDSAAYFCASSPGKDRNTEAFFGQGTRLTVV.

J is TRBJ1-2 and V is TRBV19, with D possibly being TRBD1 (5 bases). V was clipped by 5 bases and J by 3 bases, with 10 bases between them. Germline V CDR1 and CDR2: LNHDA, SQIVND (reference sequence). The length of the CDR3 is 13 residues. CDR3: CASSRAGHYGYTF. The CDR3 coding sequence is TGTGCCAGTAGTCGTGCAGGGCACTATGGCTACACCTTC. Full variable domain (rest looked up from reference TRBV19 and TRBJ1-2): DGGITQSPKYLFRKEGQNVTLSCEQNLNHDAMYWYRQDPGQGLRLIYYSQIVNDFQKGDIAEGYSVSREKKESFPLTVTSAQKNPTAFYLCASSRAGHYGYTFGSGTRLTVV.

V is TRBV7-2 and J is TRBJ2-3; D is uncertain. V lost 2 bases and J 2 bases, leaving 11 bases between the germline ends. Germline V CDR1 and CDR2: SGHTA, FQGNSA. The CDR3 contains 15 residues. The CDR3 nucleotides read TGTGCCAGCAGCTTATATCCCAAATCCACAGATACGCAGTATTTT. Translating it yields CASSLYPKSTDTQYF.

The rearrangement uses TRBV9 and TRBJ2-7, with D perhaps given as TRBD1 or TRBD2 (5 bases each). Trimming stripped 0 bases from V and 8 bases from J, with 12 bases between. The CDR3 runs to 13 residues. CDR1 is SGDLS, CDR2 YYNGEE, per germline. CDR3 nucleotides: TGTGCCAGCAGCGTAGCTTTTGGGGACCAGCAGTACTTC. This sequence encodes CASSVAFGDQQYF. Based on the CDR3 plus reference TRBV9 and TRBJ2-7, the full variable domain is DSGVTQTPKHLITATGQRVTLRCSPRSGDLSVYWYQQSLDQGLQFLIQYYNGEERAKGNILERFSAQQFPDLHSELNLSSLELGDSALYFCASSVAFGDQQYFGPGTRLTVT.

The chain carries TRBV6-5 and TRBJ1-5; TRBD1 agrees at 9 bases. There are 14 residues in the CDR3. V shed 10 bases and J 4 bases; nucleotides not matched to a gene: 8. Germline V gene lookup returns CDR1 MNHEY and CDR2 SVGAGI. The CDR3 DNA sequence: TGTGCCACCAAGGGGACAGGGTTTAATCAGCCCCAGCATTTT. Translated: CATKGTGFNQPQHF.

This clone was seen a few times. The chain recombines TRBV6-1 with TRBJ1-6; 7 bases map to TRBD1. The CDR3 runs to 15 residues. In germline, CDR1 is MNHNS, CDR2 SASEGT. J gave up 7 bases and V 6 bases, and 9 bases lay outside the gene matches. The DNA for the CDR3 is TGTGCCAGCAGCACCACAGGGGCAACAAATTCACCCCTCCACTTT. Residues: CASSTTGATNSPLHF.

The J gene is TRBJ2-7, the V gene TRBV15; the match to TRBD2 covers 10 bases. This CDR3 is 14 amino acids long. J was trimmed by 6 bases and V by 4 bases; bases with no gene match: 6. Per germline, CDR1 LNHNV and CDR2 YYDKDF (reference sequence). The CDR3 region is CATSTPGLASEQYF. CDR3 coding DNA: TGTGCCACCAGCACTCCGGGACTAGCGTCCGAGCAGTACTTC.

The chain joins TRBV2 to TRBJ2-1; 8 nucleotides match TRBD2. After removal of 8 bases from V and 4 bases from J, the junction contained 7 bases not matched to a gene. The germline V gene encodes CDR1 SNHLY and CDR2 FYNNEI. CDR3 length: 14 amino acids. CDR3 nucleotide sequence: TGTGCCAGCGTAATTAGCGGGGTTTACAATGAGCAGTTCTTC. Its protein product is CASVISGVYNEQFF.

The chain employs TRBV25-1 and TRBJ1-3; D is unresolved. The CDR3 has 12 amino acids. Per the germline V gene, CDR1 is MGHDK and CDR2 is SYGVNS. V dropped 7 bases and J dropped 6 bases, with 10 bases sitting between them. In DNA form, the CDR3 reads TGTGCCAGCAATGGGGTAGAAAACACCATATATTTT. Its translation is CASNGVENTIYF.

The chain couples TRBV19 to TRBJ1-5, with D perhaps matching TRBD1 (5 bases). V lost 3 bases to trimming and J lost 3 bases, with 9 bases between them. The CDR3 is made up of 14 amino acids. Germline values: CDR1 LNHDA, CDR2 SQIVND (reference sequence). CDR3 in amino acids: CASSIVGPNQPQHF. In DNA, the CDR3 is TGTGCCAGTAGTATCGTGGGACCCAATCAGCCCCAGCATTTT.

The chain is built from TRBV7-6 and TRBJ2-1; D may be TRBD2 (6 bases). In germline, CDR1 is SGHVS, CDR2 FNYEAQ. Trimming removed 1 base from V and 3 bases from J, with 25 bases in between. The CDR3 covers 20 residues. Here the CDR3 DNA reads TGTGCCAGCAGCTTAGAGGGTGGGGGGAGCTCCCGCCTCTACTACAATGAGCAGTTCTTC. Translation gives CASSLEGGGSSRLYYNEQFF.

The chain uses TRBV19 and TRBJ1-3; unclear D gene. With 4 bases removed from V and 4 bases from J, the gap between germline ends came to 14 bases. The CDR3 has 15 residues. Germline V CDR1 and CDR2: LNHDA, SQIVND (reference sequence). CDR3 in amino acids: CASSKGPGGGNTIYF. As DNA, the CDR3 is TGTGCCAGTAGTAAAGGCCCCGGAGGGGGAAACACCATATATTTT.

The chain employs TRBV18 and TRBJ1-1; 8 bases line up with TRBD1. V shed 1 base and J 2 bases; nucleotides not matched to a gene: 6. The CDR3 runs 16 residues. Germline V CDR1 and CDR2: KGHSH, LQKENI. The CDR3 here is CASSPLQGADNTEAFF. The CDR3 region has the DNA TGTGCCAGCTCACCACTCCAGGGGGCCGATAACACTGAAGCTTTCTTT.

The rearrangement links TRBV28 to TRBJ1-4, with D hard to call. The ends were cut back, 3 bases at V and 1 base at J, with 9 bases in the middle. The germline CDR1 and CDR2 sequences are MDHEN and SYDVKM. CDR3 size: 15 residues. CDR3 sequence: CASSLGGRTNEKLFF. The CDR3 nucleotides are TGTGCCAGCAGTTTGGGAGGGCGAACTAATGAAAAACTGTTTTTT.

This clone turned up a few times. V gene TRBV6-5 combines with J gene TRBJ2-7, with D hard to call. This CDR3 has 15 residues. V gave up 0 bases and J gave up 2 bases, with 11 bases separating them. CDR1 is MNHEY, CDR2 SVGAGI, per germline. The DNA for the CDR3 is TGTGCCAGCAGTTACTCGAAAACCTCCACCTACGAGCAGTACTTC. Its protein product is CASSYSKTSTYEQYF.

This clone has a handful of counts. The chain has TRBV7-8 and TRBJ2-2, with 7 bases aligning to TRBD1. This CDR3 is built from 15 residues. CDR1 is SGHVS, CDR2 FQNEAQ, per germline. The V segment lost 2 bases and the J segment 2 bases; nucleotides outside the gene matches: 2. CDR3 protein: CASSLRDSNTGELFF. CDR3 coding DNA: TGTGCCAGCAGCTTACGGGACAGTAACACCGGGGAGCTGTTTTTT.

The rearrangement uses TRBV19 and TRBJ2-7; weak D call: TRBD2 (6 bases). The CDR3 contains 15 residues. V shed 5 bases and J shed 0 bases, with 14 bases lying between them. From germline, CDR1 is LNHDA and CDR2 SQIVND (reference sequence). For the CDR3, the DNA is TGTGCCAGTAGTCCCTGGATAGCGGACTCCTACGAGCAGTACTTC. This translates into CASSPWIADSYEQYF.

This chain connects TRBV7-2 to TRBJ2-6; D is undetermined. CDR1 and CDR2 (germline): SGHTA, FQGNSA. V was shortened by 5 bases and J by 2 bases, with 4 bases between the two germline ends. CDR3 size: 13 residues. The CDR3 here is CASSTTGANVLTF. In DNA, the CDR3 is TGTGCCAGCAGCACAACTGGGGCCAACGTCCTGACTTTC.

This clone has a single count. This rearrangement joins TRBV7-6 to TRBJ2-1, with D perhaps TRBD2 (5 bases). V lost 8 bases, J lost 4 bases, and 12 bases lay in between. There are 13 residues in the CDR3. Germline CDR1 SGHVS, CDR2 FNYEAQ. The CDR3 is CASGLAQYNEQFF. CDR3 nucleotide sequence: TGTGCCAGCGGGCTAGCCCAATACAATGAGCAGTTCTTC.

The chain couples TRBV7-7 to TRBJ2-7; 8 nucleotides match TRBD1. The CDR3 contains 14 residues. V was clipped by 5 bases and J by 0 bases; unmatched bases: 3. Germline CDR1 is SSHAT and CDR2 is FNYEAQ (reference sequence). CDR3 sequence: CASSQGQVSYEQYF. The CDR3 region has the DNA TGTGCCAGCAGCCAGGGACAGGTCTCCTACGAGCAGTACTTC.

The chain combines TRBV6-5 with TRBJ1-5; D call uncertain. The CDR3 spans 13 residues. V was cut by 3 bases and J by 5 bases, with 8 bases left in between. CDR1 and CDR2 (germline): MNHEY, SVGAGI. In DNA, the CDR3 is TGTGCCAGCAGTTATCGGGGAGATCAGCCCCAGCATTTT. It yields the protein CASSYRGDQPQHF.

This clone was counted between two and nine times. V usage is TRBV5-4 and J usage is TRBJ2-1; 7 bases map to TRBD2. Germline V gene sequence: CDR1 SGHNT, CDR2 YYREEE (reference sequence). The CDR3 loop spans 13 amino acids. V lost 5 bases to trimming and J lost 5 bases; unmatched junction nucleotides: 4. CDR3: CASRPGLDNEQFF. The CDR3 bases are TGTGCCAGCAGACCCGGACTAGACAATGAGCAGTTCTTC.

This clone was detected a few times. The chain joins TRBV10-3 to TRBJ1-1; D gene ambiguous. In germline, CDR1 is ENHRY, CDR2 SYGVKD. The CDR3 totals 14 residues. Trimming removed 0 bases from V and 0 bases from J, with 5 bases in between. This CDR3 reads CAISESYMNTEAFF. The DNA of the CDR3 is TGTGCCATCAGTGAGTCGTACATGAACACTGAAGCTTTCTTT.

The chain is built from TRBV29-1 and TRBJ1-1, with D hard to call. The length of the CDR3 is 13 residues. Looked up from germline, CDR1 is SQVTM and CDR2 is ANQGSEA. Trimming took 4 bases from V and 6 from J, leaving 15 bases between them. The DNA for the CDR3 is TGCAGCGTTGGACGGGGTGAGAGTCCTGAAGCTTTCTTT. Translation: CSVGRGESPEAFF.

The rearrangement joins TRBV30 to TRBJ2-3; 11 bases line up with TRBD2. The CDR3 consists of 16 residues. Losses at the gene ends were 0 bases for V and 4 bases for J; bases not matched to a gene: 6. The germline gives CDR1 GTSNPN, CDR2 SVGIG (reference sequence). The CDR3 coding sequence is TGTGCCTGGAGTGTACTTCTAGCGGGAGGACCAGATACGCAGTATTTT. Protein product: CAWSVLLAGGPDTQYF.

This rearrangement joins TRBV5-6 to TRBJ1-2; possibly TRBD1 for D (6 bases). There are 16 residues in the CDR3. Trimming pared 3 bases from V and 2 bases from J, leaving 17 bases between. Germline V gene sequence: CDR1 SGHDT, CDR2 YYEEEE. CDR3 DNA sequence: TGTGCCAGCAGCTACTTGGGGGGCAGGGAGAACTATGGCTACACCTTC. Translating gives CASSYLGGRENYGYTF.

The count of this clone is one. The J gene is TRBJ1-5, the V gene TRBV7-2; 10 bases match TRBD1. CDR3 length: 14 residues. V trimming: 3 bases; J trimming: 4 bases; junction bases outside the gene matches: 0. Germline CDR1 SGHTA, CDR2 FQGNSA. The CDR3 coding sequence is TGTGCCAGCAGCTTGGACAGGGGGAATCAGCCCCAGCATTTT. It is translated as CASSLDRGNQPQHF.

V usage is TRBV7-8 and J usage is TRBJ2-5, with D unclear. The V end was cut by 5 bases, the J end by 1 base, with 2 bases between. The germline V gene encodes CDR1 SGHVS and CDR2 FQNEAQ. CDR3 length equals 11 residues. CDR3 nucleotide sequence: TGTGCCAGCAGCCTCCAAGAGACCCAGTACTTC. It specifies CASSLQETQYF. Drawing the rest from reference TRBV7-8 and TRBJ2-5, the complete variable domain is GAGVSQSPRYKVAKRGQDVALRCDPISGHVSLFWYQQALGQGPEFLTYFQNEAQLDKSGLPSDRFFAERPEGSVSTLKIQRTQQEDSAVYLCASSLQETQYFGPGTRLLVL.